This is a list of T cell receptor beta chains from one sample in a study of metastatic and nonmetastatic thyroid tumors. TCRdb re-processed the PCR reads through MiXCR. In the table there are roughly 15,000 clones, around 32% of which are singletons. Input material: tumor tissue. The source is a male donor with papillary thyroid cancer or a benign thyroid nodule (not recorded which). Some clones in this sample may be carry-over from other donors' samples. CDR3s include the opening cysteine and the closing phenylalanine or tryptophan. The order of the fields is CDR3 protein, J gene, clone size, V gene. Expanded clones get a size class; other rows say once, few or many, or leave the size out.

CDR3: CAWREPGQGSYGYTF; J: TRBJ1-2; size: .; V: TRBV30
CDR3: CASRRGADSPLHF; J: TRBJ1-6; size: .; V: TRBV12-3/TRBV12-4
CDR3: CASSLEGGRGTQYF; J: TRBJ2-3; size: many; V: TRBV5-1
CDR3: CASSGRGGGEETQYF; J: TRBJ2-5; size: many; V: TRBV28
CDR3: CASSSPTLTSGTDTQYF; J: TRBJ2-3; size: many; V: TRBV7-2
CDR3: CAWSEQPTGELFF; J: TRBJ2-2; size: .; V: TRBV30
CDR3: CASSMYLNTEAFF; J: TRBJ1-1; size: many; V: TRBV27
CDR3: CASSKNRGVAKNIQYF; J: TRBJ2-4; size: many; V: TRBV28
CDR3: CASSEGLAGDNEQFF; J: TRBJ2-1; size: few; V: TRBV6-4
CDR3: CASSPQGTTGGMEQTQYF; J: TRBJ2-5; size: many; V: TRBV3-1
CDR3: CSVGGSGSLEYEQYF; J: TRBJ2-7; size: medium-sized; V: TRBV20-1
CDR3: CAWSLQAHGGGYTF; J: TRBJ1-2; size: .; V: TRBV30
CDR3: CASSLQGDYTF; J: TRBJ1-2; size: .; V: TRBV7-9
CDR3: CASSLAGHSYEQYF; J: TRBJ2-7; size: medium-sized; V: TRBV12-3/TRBV12-4
CDR3: CASSDSKKSSYNEQFF; J: TRBJ2-1; size: .; V: TRBV6-4
CDR3: CSASPSGAKYNEQFF; J: TRBJ2-1; size: once; V: TRBV20-1
CDR3: CASSRPKRGIRETQYF; J: TRBJ2-5; size: .; V: TRBV11-2
CDR3: CASSPSGRANVLTF; J: TRBJ2-6; size: medium-sized; V: TRBV3-1
CDR3: CSASGTDNSPLHF; J: TRBJ1-6; size: once; V: TRBV20-1
CDR3: CASSYYVLGTEAFF; J: TRBJ1-1; size: few; V: TRBV6-5
CDR3: CATKGLAGVQGEQYF; J: TRBJ2-7; size: medium-sized; V: TRBV27
CDR3: CASSFPLAGGGDTQYF; J: TRBJ2-3; size: few; V: TRBV28
CDR3: CSARHRGLKGSPLHF; J: TRBJ1-6; size: medium-sized; V: TRBV20-1
CDR3: CAAQDLQGGTGELFF; J: TRBJ2-2; size: few; V: TRBV10-3
CDR3: CASSGQSYEQYF; J: TRBJ2-7; size: medium-sized; V: TRBV11-2
CDR3: CVASAGEGGKNIQYF; J: TRBJ2-4; size: few; V: TRBV15
CDR3: CASPWREGRPYNSPLHF; J: TRBJ1-6; size: many; V: TRBV7-3
CDR3: CSARGDRALYNEQFF; J: TRBJ2-1; size: .; V: TRBV20-1
CDR3: CASSVETSGRNEQFF; J: TRBJ2-1; size: .; V: TRBV9
CDR3: CASGRGGNYGYTF; J: TRBJ1-2; size: few; V: TRBV2
CDR3: CASSFRAKNTEAFF; J: TRBJ1-1; size: .; V: TRBV5-1
CDR3: CASSLSGPKSPLHF; J: TRBJ1-6; size: many; V: TRBV7-8
CDR3: CASKIDVSYGQYF; J: TRBJ2-7; size: few; V: TRBV2
CDR3: CASSLGGVGTGKKEAYEQYF; J: TRBJ2-7; size: .; V: TRBV11-3
CDR3: CSAKGLDYEQFF; J: TRBJ2-1; size: .; V: TRBV20-1
CDR3: CASSRTGLEQYF; J: TRBJ2-7; size: large; V: TRBV3-1
CDR3: CASSFREGTEAFF; J: TRBJ1-1; size: many; V: TRBV7-9